Shown below are 26 T cell receptor beta chains from a single sample sequenced in a study of blood T cell repertoires in COVID-19 (dated by TCRdb to about 2020). Libraries were made using the immunoSEQ multiplex PCR assay. TCRdb took this table from immuneACCESS and kept in-frame rearrangements with V and J called. Such tables lack part of the clones; where checked against another copy, unresolved V genes explain under half of the gap, and the rest is unexplained. The sample table contains about 250,000 clones; only one count was recorded for 86% of them. The ten largest make up around 6% of the sample. The sequenced material came from peripheral blood. These receptors all come from a woman over 75 with COVID-19, enrolled during active disease.

The chain carries TRBV7-2 and TRBJ1-1, with D maybe TRBD1 (6 bases). This CDR3 comprises 14 residues. V was trimmed by 1 base and J by 4 bases, leaving 10 bases between them. CDR1 and CDR2 from the germline V gene are SGHTA and FQGNSA. The CDR3 sequence is CASSLGTARTEAFF. CDR3 nucleotide sequence: TGTGCCAGCAGCTTAGGGACAGCACGCACTGAAGCTTTCTTT.

V usage is TRBV6-5 and J usage is TRBJ1-4, with a tentative D call TRBD1 (6 bases). Germline V gene data show CDR1 as MNHEY and CDR2 as SVGAGI. The germline V and J ends were trimmed by 6 bases and 6 bases, with 14 bases remaining between them. This CDR3 spans 14 amino acids. CDR3 in DNA: TGTGCCAGCAGCTCAACAGGGTTACATGAAAAACTGTTTTTT. Residues: CASSSTGLHEKLFF.

The V call is TRBV10-3, the J call TRBJ1-3; maybe TRBD1 (5 bases). Trimming left V 3 bases short and J 4 bases short, with 16 bases between. Germline V gene sequence: CDR1 ENHRY, CDR2 SYGVKD. The CDR3 totals 16 residues. The CDR3 loop is CAISDLGGGKGNTIYF. The CDR3 DNA reads TGTGCCATCAGTGATCTCGGGGGGGGGAAAGGAAACACCATATATTTT.

The V gene is TRBV27, the J gene TRBJ1-4, with TRBD1 matching 9 bases. Germline trimming cut 1 base from V and 5 bases from J; bases unmatched to any gene: 5. CDR1 and CDR2 from the germline V gene are MNHEY and SMNVEV (reference sequence). The CDR3 has 16 amino acids. The CDR3 here is CASSLWGGQGNEKLFF. CDR3 bases: TGTGCCAGCAGTTTATGGGGTGGACAGGGGAATGAAAAACTGTTTTTT. Based on the CDR3 plus reference TRBV27 and TRBJ1-4, the full variable domain is EAQVTQNPRYLITVTGKKLTVTCSQNMNHEYMSWYRQDPGLGLRQIYYSMNVEVTDKGDVPEGYKVSRKEKRNFPLILESPSPNQTSLYFCASSLWGGQGNEKLFFGSGTQLSVL.

This clone showed up just once. V is TRBV9 and J is TRBJ1-1, with unresolved D. The V gene lost 0 bases and the J gene lost 6 bases, with 15 bases spanning the gap. Germline V lookup: CDR1 SGDLS, CDR2 YYNGEE. CDR3 length equals 15 residues. This CDR3 is CASSVELAGRAEAFF. The CDR3, as DNA: TGTGCCAGCAGCGTAGAACTGGCGGGGAGAGCTGAAGCTTTCTTT.

The V gene is TRBV3-1 (or the pseudogene TRBV3-2), the J gene TRBJ1-2; TRBD1 agrees at 7 bases. This CDR3 has 15 amino acids. Unmatched junction bases numbered 5, after V lost 0 bases and J lost 4 bases. Germline CDR1 is LGHDT and CDR2 is YNNKEL (reference sequence). Here the CDR3 reads CASSQDRGGIYGYTF. The CDR3 nucleotides read TGTGCCAGCAGCCAAGATAGAGGGGGCATCTATGGCTACACCTTC.

Written as DNA, the CDR3 is TGTGCCAGCTCACCAATGGAGGGGACAGGCAATGAGCAGTTCTTC. It encodes CASSPMEGTGNEQFF. The chain couples TRBV18 to TRBJ2-1; 8 bases are a match to TRBD1. The CDR3 loop spans 15 amino acids. CDR1 is KGHSH, CDR2 LQKENI, per germline. Trimming took 2 bases from V and 6 from J; bases not matched to a gene: 6.

V gene TRBV7-9 combines with J gene TRBJ1-5, with 7 bases lining up with TRBD1. This CDR3 region has 14 residues. Trimming removed 4 bases from V and 1 base from J; junction bases left unmatched: 1. Per the germline V gene, CDR1 is SEHNR and CDR2 is FQNEAQ (reference sequence). CDR3 DNA: TGTGCCAGCAGCTCGACAGGGAGCAATCAGCCCCAGCATTTT. It yields the protein CASSSTGSNQPQHF.

The genes are TRBV28 and TRBJ2-5, with D tentatively TRBD2 (6 bases). The germline gives CDR1 MDHEN, CDR2 SYDVKM. The V end was cut by 7 bases, the J end by 1 base, with 19 bases between. There are 16 residues in the CDR3. CDR3 sequence reads: CASILGGGLGQETQYF. Here the CDR3 DNA reads TGTGCCAGCATCTTGGGGGGAGGACTTGGCCAAGAGACCCAGTACTTC.

The chain combines TRBV18 with TRBJ2-1; D is unclear. Looked up from germline, CDR1 is KGHSH and CDR2 is LQKENI. The CDR3 covers 13 residues. Trimming removed 7 bases at V and 8 bases at J, with 15 bases between. Here the CDR3 reads CASCLRNGHEQFF. The CDR3 bases are TGTGCCAGCTGCTTGCGTAATGGGCATGAGCAGTTCTTC.

This sequence joins TRBV5-1 and TRBJ2-5, with TRBD2 as a possible D gene (5 bases). The CDR3 contains 15 residues. V was cut by 5 bases and J by 2 bases, with 16 bases left in between. The V gene's germline CDR1 is SGHRS and CDR2 YFSETQ. The CDR3: CASSLAGIIQETQYF. The CDR3 nucleotides are TGCGCCAGCAGTCTAGCCGGGATTATTCAAGAGACCCAGTACTTC.

The V and J genes are TRBV11-1 and TRBJ2-5; 7 bases match TRBD2. V lost 3 bases and J lost 3; bases outside the gene matches: 4. Per germline, CDR1 SGHAT and CDR2 FQDESV (reference sequence). The CDR3 is 14 residues long. CDR3: CASSFGLAEETQYF. CDR3 DNA: TGTGCCAGCAGCTTCGGGCTAGCGGAAGAGACCCAGTACTTC.

The chain combines TRBV30 with TRBJ1-2; 7 positions match TRBD1. The CDR3 spans 14 residues. V dropped 5 bases and J dropped 7; count of bases not matched to a gene: 13. CDR1 is GTSNPN and CDR2 is SVGIG in the germline V gene (reference sequence). CDR3 nucleotide sequence: TGTGCCTGGTTCCCATTTGCAGGGGGAGCTGGCTACACCTTC. Translation: CAWFPFAGGAGYTF.

The chain combines TRBV28 with TRBJ2-3; D gene uncertain. V lost 2 bases to trimming and J lost 4 bases, with 7 bases between them. Germline V gene lookup returns CDR1 MDHEN and CDR2 SYDVKM. The CDR3 extends over 13 amino acids. This CDR3 reads CASSLVSPDTQYF. In DNA form, the CDR3 reads TGTGCCAGCAGTTTAGTCTCTCCAGATACGCAGTATTTT.

In its sample, this clone was seen once. This chain joins TRBV6-5 and TRBJ2-2, with D possibly being TRBD1 (6 bases). This CDR3 region has 14 residues. The germline gives CDR1 MNHEY, CDR2 SVGAGI. V shed 8 bases and J shed 6 bases, with 16 bases lying between them. CDR3 protein: CASAEARGAGELFF. In nucleotides, the CDR3 is TGTGCCAGCGCCGAGGCCAGGGGTGCCGGGGAGCTGTTTTTT.

This sequence joins TRBV28 and TRBJ1-4; 7 bases align to TRBD1. In germline, CDR1 is MDHEN, CDR2 SYDVKM. J was trimmed by 1 base and V by 8 bases; bases with no gene match: 4. CDR3 length equals 14 residues. CDR3: CASGNRGTNEKLFF. CDR3 DNA: TGTGCCAGCGGCAACAGGGGAACTAATGAAAAACTGTTTTTT. Complete variable domain (other parts from reference TRBV28 and TRBJ1-4): DVKVTQSSRYLVKRTGEKVFLECVQDMDHENMFWYRQDPGLGLRLIYFSYDVKMKEKGDIPEGYSVSREKKERFSLILESASTNQTSMYLCASGNRGTNEKLFFGSGTQLSVL.

The chain employs TRBV7-9 and TRBJ1-4; 8 bases agree with TRBD1. Per germline, CDR1 SEHNR and CDR2 FQNEAQ (reference sequence). CDR3 length: 16 residues. After removal of 3 bases from V and 3 bases from J, the junction contained 6 bases not matched to a gene. The CDR3 nucleotides are TGTGCCAGCAGCTTCTTCGGGACAGGAGCTAATGAAAAACTGTTTTTT. Its protein is CASSFFGTGANEKLFF.

A single count supports this clone. The chain has TRBV7-2 and TRBJ2-3; 9 bases align to TRBD1. Looked up from germline, CDR1 is SGHTA and CDR2 is FQGNSA. V shed 2 bases, J shed 3 bases, and the junction held 15 bases outside the gene matches. CDR3 size: 19 residues. The DNA of the CDR3 is TGTGCCAGCAGCTTATCACCCACGGGACAGGGTTTAAGTACAGATACGCAGTATTTT. This codes for CASSLSPTGQGLSTDTQYF. Complete variable domain (other parts from reference TRBV7-2 and TRBJ2-3): GAGVSQSPSNKVTEKGKDVELRCDPISGHTALYWYRQSLGQGLEFLIYFQGNSAPDKSGLPSDRFSAERTGGSVSTLTIQRTQQEDSAVYLCASSLSPTGQGLSTDTQYFGPGTRLTVL.

The CDR3 is CASSPGLRAFF. Here the CDR3 DNA reads TGTGCCAGCAGTCCAGGACTAAGAGCTTTCTTT. V is TRBV28 and J is TRBJ1-1; D gene unclear. V lost 5 bases and J 10 bases, leaving 11 bases between the germline ends. CDR1 is MDHEN and CDR2 is SYDVKM in the germline V gene. The CDR3 consists of 11 residues.

The rearrangement joins TRBV19 to TRBJ2-3; 10 bases fit TRBD1. Germline lookup yields CDR1 LNHDA and CDR2 SQIVND (reference sequence). Germline trimming cut 9 bases from V and 3 bases from J; bases unmatched to any gene: 3. The CDR3 has 13 residues. The CDR3 nucleotides are TGTGCCAGCACGGACAGGGGGACAGATACGCAGTATTTT. It encodes CASTDRGTDTQYF.

This clone occurred once. The V and J genes are TRBV7-2 and TRBJ2-2, with D hard to call. From germline, CDR1 is SGHTA and CDR2 FQGNSA. Trimming left V 8 bases short and J 7 bases short, with 11 bases between. The CDR3 covers 12 residues. The CDR3 DNA sequence: TGTGCCAGCGGGCCTCAGGTCGGGGAGCTGTTTTTT. Amino acids: CASGPQVGELFF. Looking up the rest from reference TRBV7-2 and TRBJ2-2 gives the full variable domain: GAGVSQSPSNKVTEKGKDVELRCDPISGHTALYWYRQSLGQGLEFLIYFQGNSAPDKSGLPSDRFSAERTGGSVSTLTIQRTQQEDSAVYLCASGPQVGELFFGEGSRLTVL.

This clone was observed a few times. This chain joins TRBV28 and TRBJ1-1; TRBD1 matches at 9 bases. Germline CDR1 is MDHEN and CDR2 is SYDVKM. Trimming removed 5 bases from V and 7 bases from J; junction bases left unmatched: 8. The CDR3 covers 14 residues. Written as DNA, the CDR3 is TGTGCCAGCAGTATCCCCGGGACAGGGAATGAAGCTTTCTTT. This translates into CASSIPGTGNEAFF.

The chain couples TRBV5-8 to TRBJ2-1; 8 positions match TRBD2. V dropped 3 bases and J dropped 2; count of bases not matched to a gene: 4. CDR3 length: 15 residues. Germline loops: CDR1 SGHTS, CDR2 YDEGEE. CDR3 amino acids: CASSSGLATYNEQFF. The CDR3 region has the DNA TGTGCCAGCAGCTCAGGACTAGCTACCTACAATGAGCAGTTCTTC.

V and J are TRBV2 and TRBJ2-1, with 8 bases matching TRBD2. The CDR3 loop spans 15 amino acids. The V gene end was trimmed by 2 bases and the J gene end by 4 bases; junction bases not matched to a gene: 4. Germline-derived CDR1 and CDR2 are SNHLY and FYNNEI. CDR3 loop: CASSEIGGAYNEQFF. The DNA for the CDR3 is TGTGCCAGCAGTGAAATCGGGGGGGCTTACAATGAGCAGTTCTTC.

V is TRBV9 and J is TRBJ2-1, with 10 positions matching TRBD2. The germline V gene has CDR1 SGDLS and CDR2 YYNGEE. V lost 0 bases and J lost 7; bases outside the gene matches: 7. CDR3 length: 16 amino acids. CDR3 bases: TGTGCCAGCAGCGTAGTCACTAGCGGGGTAGTTAATGAGCAGTTCTTC. Protein product: CASSVVTSGVVNEQFF.

This chain uses TRBV5-1 with TRBJ1-1; no reliable D call. The length of the CDR3 is 13 residues. Trimming removed 5 bases from V and 0 bases from J, with 8 bases in between. Looked up from germline, CDR1 is SGHRS and CDR2 is YFSETQ. The CDR3 DNA reads as TGCGCCAGCAGTCATTCATTGAACACTGAAGCTTTCTTT. Protein sequence: CASSHSLNTEAFF.